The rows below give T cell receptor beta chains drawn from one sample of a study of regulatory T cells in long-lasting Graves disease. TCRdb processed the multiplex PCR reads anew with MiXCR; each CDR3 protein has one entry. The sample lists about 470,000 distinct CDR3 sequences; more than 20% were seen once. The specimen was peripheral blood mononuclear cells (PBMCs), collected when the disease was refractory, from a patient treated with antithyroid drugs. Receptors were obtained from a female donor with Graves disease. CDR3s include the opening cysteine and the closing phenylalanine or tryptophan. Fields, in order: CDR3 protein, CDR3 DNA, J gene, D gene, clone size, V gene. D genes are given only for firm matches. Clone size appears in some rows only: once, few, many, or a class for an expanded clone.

CDR3 protein: CASSISTSSETQYF
CDR3 DNA: TGTGCCAGTAGTATCTCGACTAGTTCTGAGACCCAGTACTTC
J gene: TRBJ2-5
D gene: .
clone size: .
V gene: TRBV19

CDR3 protein: CAISEMEDQPQHF
CDR3 DNA: TGTGCCATCAGTGAAATGGAAGACCAGCCCCAGCATTTT
J gene: TRBJ1-5
D gene: .
clone size: .
V gene: TRBV10-3

CDR3 protein: CASSSGGQGGTQYF
CDR3 DNA: TGTGCCAGCAGCTCGGGGGGGCAGGGGGGAACTCAGTACTTC
J gene: TRBJ2-7
D gene: .
clone size: few
V gene: TRBV6-1

CDR3 protein: CAWSRRGANNEQFF
CDR3 DNA: TGTGCCTGGAGTCGCCGGGGGGCCAACAATGAGCAGTTCTTC
J gene: TRBJ2-1
D gene: .
clone size: few
V gene: TRBV30

CDR3 protein: CASSWGDRVNTEAFF
CDR3 DNA: TGTGCCAGTAGCTGGGGGGACAGGGTGAACACTGAAGCTTTCTTT
J gene: TRBJ1-1
D gene: TRBD1
clone size: few
V gene: TRBV19

CDR3 protein: CASSRLTGLCQPQHF
CDR3 DNA: TGTGCCAGCAGCCGACTAACAGGGCTATGTCAGCCCCAGCATTTT
J gene: TRBJ1-5
D gene: .
clone size: .
V gene: TRBV11-1

CDR3 protein: CASNAGRNPSKDEQYF
CDR3 DNA: TGTGCCAGCAACGCCGGCAGGAATCCTTCAAAGGACGAGCAGTACTTC
J gene: TRBJ2-7
D gene: .
clone size: few
V gene: TRBV6-2/TRBV6-3

CDR3 protein: CASSLRGPSSYEQYF
CDR3 DNA: TGTGCCAGCAGTTTGAGGGGGCCCAGCTCCTACGAGCAGTACTTC
J gene: TRBJ2-7
D gene: TRBD1
clone size: many
V gene: TRBV12-3/TRBV12-4

CDR3 protein: CASSRSGTGITDTQYF
CDR3 DNA: TGTGCCAGCAGTAGATCCGGGACAGGGATCACAGATACGCAGTATTTT
J gene: TRBJ2-3
D gene: TRBD1
clone size: .
V gene: TRBV11-2

CDR3 protein: CASRKGEGETQYF
CDR3 DNA: TGTGCCAGCCGGAAAGGGGAAGGAGAGACCCAGTACTTC
J gene: TRBJ2-5
D gene: .
clone size: .
V gene: TRBV2

CDR3 protein: CASSLIGPRGTFF
CDR3 DNA: TGTGCCAGCAGCCTCATCGGGCCTCGGGGGACTTTCTTT
J gene: TRBJ1-1
D gene: .
clone size: many
V gene: TRBV6-1

CDR3 protein: CASRTHLTGAWVQPQHF
CDR3 DNA: TGTGCCAGCAGGACTCATTTGACGGGGGCATGGGTTCAGCCCCAGCATTTT
J gene: TRBJ1-5
D gene: .
clone size: few
V gene: TRBV28

CDR3 protein: CSAVSANYEQYF
CDR3 DNA: TGCAGCGCTGTGAGTGCAAACTACGAGCAGTACTTC
J gene: TRBJ2-7
D gene: .
clone size: .
V gene: TRBV29-1

CDR3 protein: CASSRAAGISSYEQYF
CDR3 DNA: TGTGCCAGCAGCCGGGCCGCCGGCATCAGCTCCTACGAGCAGTACTTC
J gene: TRBJ2-7
D gene: .
clone size: few
V gene: TRBV14

CDR3 protein: CASSREPGRTQYF
CDR3 DNA: TGTGCCAGCAGTCGCGAGCCCGGGCGGACGCAGTATTTT
J gene: TRBJ2-3
D gene: .
clone size: .
V gene: TRBV6-1

CDR3 protein: CASNWGPGETQYF
CDR3 DNA: TGTGCCAGTAATTGGGGCCCGGGAGAGACCCAGTACTTC
J gene: TRBJ2-5
D gene: .
clone size: many
V gene: TRBV19

CDR3 protein: CASSLRVEDGYTF
CDR3 DNA: TGTGCCAGCAGCCTTCGGGTGGAGGATGGCTACACCTTC
J gene: TRBJ1-2
D gene: .
clone size: .
V gene: TRBV14

CDR3 protein: CASSYGTATGNTIYF
CDR3 DNA: TGTGCCAGCAGTTACGGGACAGCTACTGGAAACACCATATATTTT
J gene: TRBJ1-3
D gene: TRBD1
clone size: few
V gene: TRBV6-5

CDR3 protein: CASGGRVLSGNTIYF
CDR3 DNA: TGTGCCTCAGGGGGCAGGGTTCTGTCTGGAAACACCATATATTTT
J gene: TRBJ1-3
D gene: TRBD1
clone size: .
V gene: TRBV30

CDR3 protein: CASSWDRNGNQPQHF
CDR3 DNA: TGTGCCAGCAGTTGGGACAGGAATGGCAATCAGCCCCAGCATTTT
J gene: TRBJ1-5
D gene: TRBD1
clone size: .
V gene: TRBV27

CDR3 protein: CASVEGTSGILRAEQYF
CDR3 DNA: TGTGCCAGCGTAGAAGGGACTAGCGGGATCCTAAGAGCGGAGCAGTACTTC
J gene: TRBJ2-7
D gene: TRBD2
clone size: many
V gene: TRBV2

CDR3 protein: CASSSYREYEQYF
CDR3 DNA: TGTGCCAGCAGTTCATACAGGGAGTACGAGCAGTACTTC
J gene: TRBJ2-7
D gene: .
clone size: many
V gene: TRBV28

CDR3 protein: CASSLGDRPLEQYF
CDR3 DNA: TGCGCCAGCAGCTTGGGGGACAGACCTCTGGAGCAGTACTTC
J gene: TRBJ2-7
D gene: TRBD1
clone size: .
V gene: TRBV5-1

CDR3 protein: CASSSNLGLAAQETQYF
CDR3 DNA: TGTGCCAGCAGCTCGAACCTTGGACTAGCAGCCCAAGAGACCCAGTACTTC
J gene: TRBJ2-5
D gene: TRBD2
clone size: many
V gene: TRBV11-2

CDR3 protein: CASSIGSLGREQYF
CDR3 DNA: TGTGCCAGTAGTATCGGCAGCTTAGGTCGCGAGCAGTACTTC
J gene: TRBJ2-7
D gene: .
clone size: few
V gene: TRBV19

CDR3 protein: CASRTGQGNYGYTF
CDR3 DNA: TGTGCCAGCAGGACCGGACAGGGCAACTATGGCTACACCTTC
J gene: TRBJ1-2
D gene: TRBD1
clone size: few
V gene: TRBV7-2

CDR3 protein: CASSADIDNQPQHF
CDR3 DNA: TGTGCCAGCAGTGCCGACATAGACAATCAGCCCCAGCATTTT
J gene: TRBJ1-5
D gene: .
clone size: .
V gene: TRBV7-9

CDR3 protein: CASSQDKQGHEQYF
CDR3 DNA: TGCGCCAGCAGCCAAGATAAACAGGGGCACGAGCAGTACTTC
J gene: TRBJ2-7
D gene: TRBD1
clone size: once
V gene: TRBV4-1

CDR3 protein: CASRSGLRANTGELFF
CDR3 DNA: TGTGCCAGCAGAAGTGGGTTAAGGGCGAACACCGGGGAGCTGTTTTTT
J gene: TRBJ2-2
D gene: .
clone size: many
V gene: TRBV28

CDR3 protein: CASSYGGGTYEQYF
CDR3 DNA: TGTGCCAGCAGTTATGGAGGGGGCACCTACGAGCAGTACTTC
J gene: TRBJ2-7
D gene: .
clone size: many
V gene: TRBV6-5

CDR3 protein: CASSDGTGAMGYTF
CDR3 DNA: TGTGCCAGCAGCGATGGGACCGGGGCGATGGGCTACACCTTC
J gene: TRBJ1-2
D gene: .
clone size: many
V gene: TRBV2